This T cell receptor (beta chain) emerged from a study of blood T cells in healthy people across ages. Whole-study context: Template switching retrieved approximately one barcoded beta molecule for each two T cells. Whole-study results and caveats: Without sorted subsets, naive and antigen-experienced compartments could not be conclusively compared.

This CDR3 region has 15 residues. V lost 4 bases and J 5 bases, leaving 18 bases between the germline ends. Per the germline V gene, CDR1 is SGHRS and CDR2 is YFSETQ. A word on this clonotype: Its target is unknown.

PCR was performed a second time for about 6 to 12 cycles using a sample-barcoded 5' primer and a J-beta primer mix. TCRdb reanalysed the 5' RACE reads using MiXCR and keeps one entry per CDR3 protein. The sample lists about a million distinct CDR3 sequences, roughly two fifths occurring once. The clonotype originates from a young man in good health. The sequencing sample was made of blood. The V call is TRBV5-1, the J call TRBJ2-5; D gene ambiguous. The CDR3 reads CASSPSDPLAETQYF. The CDR3, as DNA: TGCGCCAGCAGCCCCTCGGACCCTTTGGCGGAGACCCAGTACTTC.